The entry below gives a single T cell receptor beta chain sequence along with its context. This sample was included in a study of blood T cell repertoires in COVID-19. This table comes from immunoSEQ multiplex PCR, and its TCRdb copy is limited to in-frame clones, with some not included. Of nearly 250,000 clones in the sample, 85% are singletons; the top ten hold 9.1%. The receptor comes from a woman aged 50 to 65 with acute COVID-19. What was sequenced was PBMCs or T cells enriched from blood (not recorded which).

The CDR3 reads CASSSGRGVDQPQHF. Here the CDR3 DNA reads TGTGCCAGCAGCTCTGGTCGGGGGGTGGATCAGCCCCAGCATTTT. The chain recombines TRBV7-9 with TRBJ1-5, with TRBD1 as a possible D gene (5 bases). The germline V gene has CDR1 SEHNR and CDR2 FQNEAQ (reference sequence). CDR3 size: 15 residues. V lost 4 bases, J lost 5 bases, and 15 bases lay in between.